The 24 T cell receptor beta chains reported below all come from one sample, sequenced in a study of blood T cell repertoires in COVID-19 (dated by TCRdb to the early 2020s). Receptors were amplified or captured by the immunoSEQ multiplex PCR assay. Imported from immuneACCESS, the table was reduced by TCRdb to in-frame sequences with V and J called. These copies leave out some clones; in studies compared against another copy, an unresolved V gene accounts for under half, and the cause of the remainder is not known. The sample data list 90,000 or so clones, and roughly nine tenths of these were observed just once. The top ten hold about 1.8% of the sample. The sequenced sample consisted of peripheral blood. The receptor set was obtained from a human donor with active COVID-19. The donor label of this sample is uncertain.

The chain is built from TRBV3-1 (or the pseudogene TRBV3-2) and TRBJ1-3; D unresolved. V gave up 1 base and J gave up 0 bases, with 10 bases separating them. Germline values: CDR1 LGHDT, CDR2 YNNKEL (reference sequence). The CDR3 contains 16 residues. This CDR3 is CASSQGALVSGNTIYF. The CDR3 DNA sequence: TGTGCCAGCAGCCAAGGGGCCCTGGTCTCTGGAAACACCATATATTTT.

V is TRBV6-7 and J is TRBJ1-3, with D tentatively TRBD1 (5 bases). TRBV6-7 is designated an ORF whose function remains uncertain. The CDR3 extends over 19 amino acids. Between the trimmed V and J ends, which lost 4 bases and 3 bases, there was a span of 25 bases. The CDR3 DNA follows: TGTGCCAGCAGTTTCCCCCGGGACGGGAGCACCCAAGTTGGAAACACCATATATTTT. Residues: CASSFPRDGSTQVGNTIYF.

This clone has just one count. CDR3 nucleotide sequence: TGTGCCAGCAGCCAAGGGGAGCGGGGACCACAAGAGACCCAGTACTTC. Protein sequence: CASSQGERGPQETQYF. The rearrangement uses TRBV4-2 and TRBJ2-5; 7 positions agree with TRBD2. This CDR3 contains 16 residues. Germline CDR1 LGHNA, CDR2 YNFKEQ. The trim removed 1 base at V and 2 bases at J, leaving 7 bases unmatched.

CDR3 sequence reads: CASSPRAPGDTEAFF. CDR3 nucleotides: TGTGCCAGCAGCCCACGGGCCCCCGGGGACACTGAAGCTTTCTTT. This rearrangement joins TRBV11-2 to TRBJ1-1; D is unclear. CDR1 is SGHAT and CDR2 is FQNNGV in the germline V gene. Trimming cost V 5 bases and J 3 bases, with 16 bases left between them. This CDR3 has 15 amino acids.

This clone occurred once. The DNA for the CDR3 is TGTGCCAGCAGCCGATATTGGGACAGGGTTAAAAGCACTGAAGCTTTCTTT. Translating gives CASSRYWDRVKSTEAFF. The chain carries TRBV14 and TRBJ1-1; 9 bases map to TRBD1. The CDR3 spans 17 residues. J lost 4 bases, V lost 4 bases, and 13 bases had no gene match. Germline V gene data show CDR1 as SGHDN and CDR2 as FVKESK.

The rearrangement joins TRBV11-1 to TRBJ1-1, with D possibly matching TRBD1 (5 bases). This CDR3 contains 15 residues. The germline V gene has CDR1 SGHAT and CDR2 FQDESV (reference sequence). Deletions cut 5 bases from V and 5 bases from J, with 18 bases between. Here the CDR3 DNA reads TGTGCCAGCAGCCATAGACAGACATTTGGAACTGAAGCTTTCTTT. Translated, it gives CASSHRQTFGTEAFF. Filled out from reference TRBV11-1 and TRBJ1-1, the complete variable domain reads EAEVAQSPRYKITEKSQAVAFWCDPISGHATLYWYRQILGQGPELLVQFQDESVVDDSQLPKDRFSAERLKGVDSTLKIQPAELGDSAMYLCASSHRQTFGTEAFFGQGTRLTVV.

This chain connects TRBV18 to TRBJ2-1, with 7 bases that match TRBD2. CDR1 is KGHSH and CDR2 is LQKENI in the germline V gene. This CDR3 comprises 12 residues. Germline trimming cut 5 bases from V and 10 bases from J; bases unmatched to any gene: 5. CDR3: CASSAGREEQFF. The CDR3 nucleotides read TGTGCCAGCTCAGCAGGGAGGGAGGAGCAGTTCTTC.

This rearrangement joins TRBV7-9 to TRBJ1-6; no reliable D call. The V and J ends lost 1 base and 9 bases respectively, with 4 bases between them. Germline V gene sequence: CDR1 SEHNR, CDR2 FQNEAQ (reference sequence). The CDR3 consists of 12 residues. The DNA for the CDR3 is TGTGCCAGCAGCTTAGACAGTTCACCCCTCCACTTT. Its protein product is CASSLDSSPLHF.

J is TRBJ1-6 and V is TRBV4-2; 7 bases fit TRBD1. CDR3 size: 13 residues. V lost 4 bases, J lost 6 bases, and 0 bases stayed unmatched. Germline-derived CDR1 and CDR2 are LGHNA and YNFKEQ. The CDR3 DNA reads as TGTGCCAGCAGCCGGGACAGTAATTCACCCCTCCACTTT. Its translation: CASSRDSNSPLHF.

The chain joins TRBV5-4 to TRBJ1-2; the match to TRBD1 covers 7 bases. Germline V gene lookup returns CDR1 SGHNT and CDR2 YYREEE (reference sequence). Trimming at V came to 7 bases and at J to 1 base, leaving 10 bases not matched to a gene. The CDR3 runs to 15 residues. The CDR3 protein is CASRIQGSINYGYTF. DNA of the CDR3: TGTGCCAGCCGTATACAGGGGAGTATTAACTATGGCTACACCTTC. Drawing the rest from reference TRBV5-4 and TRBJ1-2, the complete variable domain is ETGVTQSPTHLIKTRGQQVTLRCSSQSGHNTVSWYQQALGQGPQFIFQYYREEENGRGNFPPRFSGLQFPNYSSELNVNALELDDSALYLCASRIQGSINYGYTFGSGTRLTVV.

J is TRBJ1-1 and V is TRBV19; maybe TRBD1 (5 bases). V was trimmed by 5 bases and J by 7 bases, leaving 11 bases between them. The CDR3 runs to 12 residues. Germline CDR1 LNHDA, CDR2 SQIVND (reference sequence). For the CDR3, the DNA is TGTGCCAGTAGTCGAAGACAGCTTGAAGCTTTCTTT. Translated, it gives CASSRRQLEAFF.

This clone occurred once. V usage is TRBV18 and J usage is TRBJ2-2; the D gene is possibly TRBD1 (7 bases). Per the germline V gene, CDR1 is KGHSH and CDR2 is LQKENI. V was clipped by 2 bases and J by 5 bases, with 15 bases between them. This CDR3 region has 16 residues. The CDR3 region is CASSPTDREVTGELFF. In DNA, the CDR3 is TGTGCCAGCTCACCAACCGACAGGGAGGTAACCGGGGAGCTGTTTTTT.

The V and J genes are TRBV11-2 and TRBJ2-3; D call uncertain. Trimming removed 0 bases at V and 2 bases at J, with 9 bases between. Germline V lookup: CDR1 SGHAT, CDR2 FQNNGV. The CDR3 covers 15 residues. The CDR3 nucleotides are TGTGCCAGCAGCTTAGAAATCCTATTCACAGATACGCAGTATTTT. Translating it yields CASSLEILFTDTQYF.

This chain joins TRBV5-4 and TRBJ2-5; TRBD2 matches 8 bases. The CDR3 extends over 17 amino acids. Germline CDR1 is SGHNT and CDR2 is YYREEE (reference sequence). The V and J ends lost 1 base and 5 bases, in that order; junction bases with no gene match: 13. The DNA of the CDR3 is TGTGCCAGCAGCTTGAGGCGGGGGGCGGGTTCTCGGGAGACCCAGTACTTC. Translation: CASSLRRGAGSRETQYF.

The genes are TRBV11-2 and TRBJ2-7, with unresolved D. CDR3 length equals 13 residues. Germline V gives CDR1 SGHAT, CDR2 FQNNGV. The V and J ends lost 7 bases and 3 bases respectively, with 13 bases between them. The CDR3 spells CASISRTGYEQYF. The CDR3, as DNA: TGTGCCAGCATTTCTCGAACTGGCTACGAGCAGTACTTC.

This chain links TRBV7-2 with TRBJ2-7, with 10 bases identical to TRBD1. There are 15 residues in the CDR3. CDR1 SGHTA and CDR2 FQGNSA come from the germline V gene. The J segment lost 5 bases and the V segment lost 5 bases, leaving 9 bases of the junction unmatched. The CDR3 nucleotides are TGTGCCAGCAGCGACTGGGACAGGGGAGGCCACGAGCAGTACTTC. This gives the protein CASSDWDRGGHEQYF.

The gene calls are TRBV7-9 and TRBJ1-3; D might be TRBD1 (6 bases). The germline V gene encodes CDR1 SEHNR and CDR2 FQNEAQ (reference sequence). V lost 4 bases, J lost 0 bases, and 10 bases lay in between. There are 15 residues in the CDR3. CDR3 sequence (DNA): TGTGCCAGCAGCTCAACAGGGCTCTCTGGAAACACCATATATTTT. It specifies CASSSTGLSGNTIYF. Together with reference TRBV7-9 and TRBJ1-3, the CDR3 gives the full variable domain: DTGVSQNPRHKITKRGQNVTFRCDPISEHNRLYWYRQTLGQGPEFLTYFQNEAQLEKSRLLSDRFSAERPKGSFSTLEIQRTEQGDSAMYLCASSSTGLSGNTIYFGEGSWLTVV.

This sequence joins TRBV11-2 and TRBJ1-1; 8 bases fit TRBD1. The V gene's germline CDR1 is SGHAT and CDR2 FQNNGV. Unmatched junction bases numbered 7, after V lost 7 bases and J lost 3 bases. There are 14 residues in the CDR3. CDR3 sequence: CASNSRGQDTEAFF. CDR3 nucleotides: TGTGCCAGCAACTCCAGGGGGCAAGACACTGAAGCTTTCTTT.

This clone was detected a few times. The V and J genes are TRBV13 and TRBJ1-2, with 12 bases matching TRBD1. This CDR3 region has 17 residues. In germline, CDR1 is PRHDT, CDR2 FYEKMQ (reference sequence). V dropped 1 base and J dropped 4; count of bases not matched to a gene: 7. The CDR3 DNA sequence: TGTGCCAGCAGCTTAGTGCTCGGGACAGGGGGCCCCTATGGCTACACCTTC. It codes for CASSLVLGTGGPYGYTF.

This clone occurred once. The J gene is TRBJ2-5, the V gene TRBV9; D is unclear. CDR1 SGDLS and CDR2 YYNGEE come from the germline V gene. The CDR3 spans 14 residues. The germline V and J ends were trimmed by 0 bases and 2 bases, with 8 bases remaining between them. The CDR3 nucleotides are TGTGCCAGCAGCGTAGGAAACTCTCAAGAGACCCAGTACTTC. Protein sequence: CASSVGNSQETQYF.

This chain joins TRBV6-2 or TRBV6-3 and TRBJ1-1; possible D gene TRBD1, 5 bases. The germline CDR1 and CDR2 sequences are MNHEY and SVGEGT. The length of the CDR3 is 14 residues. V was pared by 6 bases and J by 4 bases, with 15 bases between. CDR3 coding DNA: TGTGCCAGCAGCCGTCGACAGACGAGCACTGAAGCTTTCTTT. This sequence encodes CASSRRQTSTEAFF.

The CDR3 DNA reads TGTGCCAGCAGCTTACAGGGGACGGAAAAACTGTTTTTT. It translates to CASSLQGTEKLFF. The chain joins TRBV7-9 to TRBJ1-4, with D tentatively TRBD1 (6 bases). Germline loops: CDR1 SEHNR, CDR2 FQNEAQ (reference sequence). The CDR3 spans 13 residues. The V end was cut by 2 bases, the J end by 8 bases, with 9 bases between. Full variable domain (remainder filled in from reference TRBV7-9 and TRBJ1-4): DTGVSQNPRHKITKRGQNVTFRCDPISEHNRLYWYRQTLGQGPEFLTYFQNEAQLEKSRLLSDRFSAERPKGSFSTLEIQRTEQGDSAMYLCASSLQGTEKLFFGSGTQLSVL.

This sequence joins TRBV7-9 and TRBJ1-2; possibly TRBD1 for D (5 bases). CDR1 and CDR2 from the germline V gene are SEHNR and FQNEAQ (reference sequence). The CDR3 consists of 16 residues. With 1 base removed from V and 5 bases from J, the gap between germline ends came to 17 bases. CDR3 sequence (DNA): TGTGCCAGCAGCTTAGACTCTGCGAACGGGGGGTATGGCTACACCTTC. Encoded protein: CASSLDSANGGYGYTF.

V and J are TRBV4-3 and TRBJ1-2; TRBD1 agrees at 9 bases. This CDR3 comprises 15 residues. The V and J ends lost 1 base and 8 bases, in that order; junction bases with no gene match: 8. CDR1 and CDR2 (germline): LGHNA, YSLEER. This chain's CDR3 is CASSQVLGQGFGYTF. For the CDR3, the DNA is TGCGCCAGCAGCCAAGTTTTGGGACAGGGTTTCGGCTACACCTTC.